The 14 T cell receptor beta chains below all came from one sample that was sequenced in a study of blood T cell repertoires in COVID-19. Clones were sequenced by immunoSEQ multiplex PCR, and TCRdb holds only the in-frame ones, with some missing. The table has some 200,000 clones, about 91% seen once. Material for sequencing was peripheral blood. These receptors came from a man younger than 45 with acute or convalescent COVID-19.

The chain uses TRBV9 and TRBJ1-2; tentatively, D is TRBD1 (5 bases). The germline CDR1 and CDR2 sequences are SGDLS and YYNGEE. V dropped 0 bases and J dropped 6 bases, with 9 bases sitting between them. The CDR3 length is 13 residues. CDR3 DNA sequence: TGTGCCAGCAGCGTAGGGGGCGTTGATGGCTACACCTTC. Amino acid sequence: CASSVGGVDGYTF.

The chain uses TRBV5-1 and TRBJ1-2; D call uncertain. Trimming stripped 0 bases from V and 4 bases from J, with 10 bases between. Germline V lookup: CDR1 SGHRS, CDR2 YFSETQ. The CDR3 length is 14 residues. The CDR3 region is CASSLEGGTYGYTF. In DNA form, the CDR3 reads TGCGCCAGCAGCTTGGAAGGAGGAACCTATGGCTACACCTTC.

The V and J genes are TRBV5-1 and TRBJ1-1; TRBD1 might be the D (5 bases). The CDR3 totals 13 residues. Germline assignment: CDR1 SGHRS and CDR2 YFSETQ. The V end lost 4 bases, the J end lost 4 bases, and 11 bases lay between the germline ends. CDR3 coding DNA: TGCGCCAGCAGCAGGGGAAGGGGCACTGAAGCTTTCTTT. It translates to CASSRGRGTEAFF.

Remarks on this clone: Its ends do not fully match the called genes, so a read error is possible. The CDR3 sequence: CASSLGSGNGETQYF. As DNA, the CDR3 is TGTGCTAGCAGCTTAGGTTCAGGGAATGGTGAGACCCAGTACTTC. The rearrangement joins TRBV7-7 to TRBJ2-5, with D tentatively TRBD1 (5 bases). In germline, CDR1 is SSHAT, CDR2 FNYEAQ (reference sequence). The CDR3 has 15 amino acids.

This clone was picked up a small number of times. The CDR3 bases are TGTGCCAGCAGCCCTGACACAGGCCTTCAGTTCTTC. Amino acid sequence: CASSPDTGLQFF. The chain joins TRBV12-3 or TRBV12-4 to TRBJ2-1, with D possibly TRBD1 on 5 matching bases. The germline V and J ends were trimmed by 6 bases and 13 bases, with 16 bases remaining between them. There are 12 residues in the CDR3.

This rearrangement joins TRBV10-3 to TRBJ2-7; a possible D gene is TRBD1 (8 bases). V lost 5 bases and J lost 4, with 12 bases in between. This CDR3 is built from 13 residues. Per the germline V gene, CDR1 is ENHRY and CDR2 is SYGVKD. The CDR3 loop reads CAISNRGGYEQYF. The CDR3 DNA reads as TGTGCCATCAGTAACAGGGGGGGGTACGAGCAGTACTTC.

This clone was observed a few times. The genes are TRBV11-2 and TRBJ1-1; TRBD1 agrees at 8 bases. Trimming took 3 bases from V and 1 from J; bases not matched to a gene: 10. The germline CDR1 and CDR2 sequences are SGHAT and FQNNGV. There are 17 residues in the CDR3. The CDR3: CASSFPTSGTGNTEAFF. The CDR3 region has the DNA TGTGCCAGCAGCTTTCCGACCTCCGGGACAGGGAACACTGAAGCTTTCTTT.

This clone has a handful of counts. CDR3 bases: TGTGCCAGCAGCTTCGGGACAGGGGAGGCCCTCCACTTT. It specifies CASSFGTGEALHF. The rearrangement joins TRBV7-3 to TRBJ1-6; 10 bases map to TRBD1. Germline V gene data show CDR1 as SGHTA and CDR2 as FQGTGA. CDR3 length: 13 amino acids. The J segment lost 14 bases and the V segment lost 3 bases, leaving 4 bases of the junction unmatched.

The CDR3 protein is CASSRDRGYSNQPQHF. The CDR3 nucleotides read TGTGCCAGCAGTAGGGACAGGGGATATAGCAATCAGCCCCAGCATTTT. The V call is TRBV6-6, the J call TRBJ1-5; TRBD1 aligns across 10 bases. The germline V gene has CDR1 MNHNY and CDR2 SVGAGI (reference sequence). The CDR3 loop spans 16 amino acids. V dropped 5 bases and J dropped 0; count of bases not matched to a gene: 4.

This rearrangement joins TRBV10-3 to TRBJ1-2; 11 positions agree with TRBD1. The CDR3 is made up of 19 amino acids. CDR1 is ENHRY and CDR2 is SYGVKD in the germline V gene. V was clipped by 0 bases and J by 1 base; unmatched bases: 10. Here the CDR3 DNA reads TGTGCCATCAGTGAGTCTTCAACCGGGGACAGGGGGTTTAACTATGGCTACACCTTC. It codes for CAISESSTGDRGFNYGYTF.

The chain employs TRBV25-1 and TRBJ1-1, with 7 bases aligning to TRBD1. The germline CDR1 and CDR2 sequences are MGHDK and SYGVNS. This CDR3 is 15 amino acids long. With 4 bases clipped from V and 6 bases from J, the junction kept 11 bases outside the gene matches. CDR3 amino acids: CASSGQGGPRPEAFF. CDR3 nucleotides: TGTGCCAGCAGTGGCCAGGGGGGCCCAAGGCCTGAAGCTTTCTTT. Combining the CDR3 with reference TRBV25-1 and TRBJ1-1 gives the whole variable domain EADIYQTPRYLVIGTGKKITLECSQTMGHDKMYWYQQDPGMELHLIHYSYGVNSTEKGDLSSESTVSRIRTEHFPLTLESARPSHTSQYLCASSGQGGPRPEAFFGQGTRLTVV.

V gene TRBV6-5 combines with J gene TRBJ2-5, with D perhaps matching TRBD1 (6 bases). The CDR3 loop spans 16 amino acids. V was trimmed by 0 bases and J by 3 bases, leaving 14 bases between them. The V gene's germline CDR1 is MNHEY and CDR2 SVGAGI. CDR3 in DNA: TGTGCCAGCAGTTACTCTTTTGGCAGGGGTAAAGAGACCCAGTACTTC. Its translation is CASSYSFGRGKETQYF.

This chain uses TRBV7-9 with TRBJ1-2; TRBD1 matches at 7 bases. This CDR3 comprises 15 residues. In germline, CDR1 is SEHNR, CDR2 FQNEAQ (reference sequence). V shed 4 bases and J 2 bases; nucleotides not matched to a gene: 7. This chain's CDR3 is CASSSWTGTNYGYTF. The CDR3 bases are TGTGCCAGCAGCTCCTGGACAGGAACGAACTATGGCTACACCTTC.

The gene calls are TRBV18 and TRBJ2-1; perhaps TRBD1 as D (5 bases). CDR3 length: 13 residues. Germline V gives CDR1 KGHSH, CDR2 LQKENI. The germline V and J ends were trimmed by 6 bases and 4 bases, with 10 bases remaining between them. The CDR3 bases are TGTGCCAGCTCCCAAGGGGAATACAATGAGCAGTTCTTC. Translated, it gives CASSQGEYNEQFF.